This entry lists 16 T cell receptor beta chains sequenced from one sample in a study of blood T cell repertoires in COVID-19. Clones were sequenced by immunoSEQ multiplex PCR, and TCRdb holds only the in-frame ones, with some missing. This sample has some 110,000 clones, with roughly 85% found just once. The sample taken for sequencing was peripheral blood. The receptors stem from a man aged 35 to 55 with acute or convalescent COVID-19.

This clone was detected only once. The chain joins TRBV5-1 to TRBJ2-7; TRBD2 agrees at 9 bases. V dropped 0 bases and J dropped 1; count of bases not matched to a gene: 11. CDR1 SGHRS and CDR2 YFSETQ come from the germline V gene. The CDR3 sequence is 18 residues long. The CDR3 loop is CASSLVPRGGPGSYEQYF. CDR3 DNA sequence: TGCGCCAGCAGCTTGGTTCCGCGGGGGGGCCCGGGATCCTACGAGCAGTACTTC.

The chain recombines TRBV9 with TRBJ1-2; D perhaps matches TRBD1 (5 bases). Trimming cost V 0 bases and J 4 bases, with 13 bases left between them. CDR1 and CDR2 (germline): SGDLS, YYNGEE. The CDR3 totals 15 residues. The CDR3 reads CASSVDAGSGYGYTF. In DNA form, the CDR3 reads TGTGCCAGCAGCGTAGACGCAGGGTCGGGCTATGGCTACACCTTC.

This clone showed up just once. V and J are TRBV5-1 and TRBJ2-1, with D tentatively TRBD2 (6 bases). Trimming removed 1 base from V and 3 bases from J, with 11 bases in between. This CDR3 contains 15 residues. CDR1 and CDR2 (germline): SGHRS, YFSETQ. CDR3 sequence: CASSLFSGGYNEQFF. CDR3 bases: TGCGCCAGCAGCTTGTTCTCCGGGGGCTACAATGAGCAGTTCTTC.

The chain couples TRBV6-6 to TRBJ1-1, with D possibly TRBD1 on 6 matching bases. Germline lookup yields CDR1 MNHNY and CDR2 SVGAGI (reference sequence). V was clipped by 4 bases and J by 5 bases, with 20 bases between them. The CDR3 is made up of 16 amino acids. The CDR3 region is CASSLGGGGRGTEAFF. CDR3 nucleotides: TGTGCCAGCAGTTTGGGGGGGGGCGGGCGCGGAACTGAAGCTTTCTTT.

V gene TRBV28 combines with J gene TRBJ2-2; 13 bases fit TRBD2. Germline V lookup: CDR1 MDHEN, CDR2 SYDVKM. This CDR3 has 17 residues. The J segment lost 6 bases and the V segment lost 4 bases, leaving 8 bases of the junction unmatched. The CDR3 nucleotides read TGTGCCAGCAGTTCTCGACTAGCGGGAGGTTTCGCCGGGGAGCTGTTTTTT. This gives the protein CASSSRLAGGFAGELFF.

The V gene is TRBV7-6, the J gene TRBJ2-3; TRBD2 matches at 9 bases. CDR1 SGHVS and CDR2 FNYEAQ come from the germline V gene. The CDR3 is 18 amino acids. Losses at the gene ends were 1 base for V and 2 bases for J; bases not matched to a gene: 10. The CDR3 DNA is TGTGCCAGCAGCTTAGGCCTAGCGGGGAGTCCTCCCACAGATACGCAGTATTTT. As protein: CASSLGLAGSPPTDTQYF. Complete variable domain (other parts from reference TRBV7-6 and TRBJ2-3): GAGVSQSPRYKVTKRGQDVALRCDPISGHVSLYWYRQALGQGPEFLTYFNYEAQQDKSGLPNDRFSAERPEGSISTLTIQRTEQRDSAMYRCASSLGLAGSPPTDTQYFGPGTRLTVL.

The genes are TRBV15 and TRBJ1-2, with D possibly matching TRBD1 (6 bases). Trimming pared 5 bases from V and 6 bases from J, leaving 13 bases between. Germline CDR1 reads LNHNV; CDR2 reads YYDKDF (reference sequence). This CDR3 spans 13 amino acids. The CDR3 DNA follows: TGTGCCACCAGCCGCAGGGGCAGCAATGGCTACACCTTC. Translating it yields CATSRRGSNGYTF.

CDR3: CASSPSGPAGELFF. In DNA form, the CDR3 reads TGCGCCAGCAGCCCGTCAGGGCCAGCCGGGGAGCTGTTTTTT. The chain uses TRBV4-1 and TRBJ2-2; TRBD1 is a possible D gene (5 bases). CDR3 length: 14 residues. The germline V gene has CDR1 MGHRA and CDR2 YSYEKL. V was cut by 4 bases and J by 6 bases, with 12 bases left in between.

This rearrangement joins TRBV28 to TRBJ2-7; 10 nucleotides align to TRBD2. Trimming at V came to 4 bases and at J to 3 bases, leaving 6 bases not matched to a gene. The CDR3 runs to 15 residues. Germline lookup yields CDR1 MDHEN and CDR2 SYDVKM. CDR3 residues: CASSSPGLADYEQYF. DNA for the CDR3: TGTGCCAGCAGTTCCCCCGGACTAGCGGACTACGAGCAGTACTTC.

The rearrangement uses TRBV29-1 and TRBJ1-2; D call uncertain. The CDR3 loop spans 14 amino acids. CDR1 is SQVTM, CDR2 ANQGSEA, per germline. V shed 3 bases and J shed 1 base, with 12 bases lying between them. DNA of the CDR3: TGCAGCGTTGATCTGGCCCCGGGTAACTATGGCTACACCTTC. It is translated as CSVDLAPGNYGYTF.

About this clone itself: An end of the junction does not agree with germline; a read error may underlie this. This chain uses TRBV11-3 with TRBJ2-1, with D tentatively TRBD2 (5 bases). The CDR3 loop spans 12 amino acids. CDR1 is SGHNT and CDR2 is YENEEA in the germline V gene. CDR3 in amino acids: CASSSDEGEPFF. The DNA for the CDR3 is TGTGCCAGCAGCTCGGACGAGGGAGAGCCGTTCTTC.

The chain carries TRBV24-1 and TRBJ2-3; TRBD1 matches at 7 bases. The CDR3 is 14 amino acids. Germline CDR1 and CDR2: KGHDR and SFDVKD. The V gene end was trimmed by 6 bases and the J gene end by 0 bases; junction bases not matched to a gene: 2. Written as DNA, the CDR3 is TGTGCCACCAGTACAGGGGCCAGCACAGATACGCAGTATTTT. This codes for CATSTGASTDTQYF.

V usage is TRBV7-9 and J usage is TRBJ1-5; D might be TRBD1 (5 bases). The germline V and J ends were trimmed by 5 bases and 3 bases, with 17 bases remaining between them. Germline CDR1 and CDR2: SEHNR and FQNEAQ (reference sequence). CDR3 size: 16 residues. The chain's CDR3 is CASSPRSPRVNQPQHF. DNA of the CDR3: TGTGCCAGCAGCCCCCGGTCGCCCAGGGTCAATCAGCCCCAGCATTTT.

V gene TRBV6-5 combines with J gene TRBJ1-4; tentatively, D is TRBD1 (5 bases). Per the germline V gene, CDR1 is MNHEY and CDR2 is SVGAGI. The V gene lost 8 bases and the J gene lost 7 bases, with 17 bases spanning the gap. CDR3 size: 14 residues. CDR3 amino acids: CASSDSLGSEKLFF. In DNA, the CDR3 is TGTGCCAGCTCCGACAGTCTTGGTAGTGAAAAACTGTTTTTT.

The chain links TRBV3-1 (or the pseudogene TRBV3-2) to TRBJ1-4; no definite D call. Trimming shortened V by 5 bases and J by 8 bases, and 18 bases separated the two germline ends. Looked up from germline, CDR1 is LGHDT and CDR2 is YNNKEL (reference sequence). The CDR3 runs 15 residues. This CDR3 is CASSSRGRVEEKLFF. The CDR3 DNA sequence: TGTGCCAGCAGCTCCCGAGGGAGGGTGGAAGAAAAACTGTTTTTT.

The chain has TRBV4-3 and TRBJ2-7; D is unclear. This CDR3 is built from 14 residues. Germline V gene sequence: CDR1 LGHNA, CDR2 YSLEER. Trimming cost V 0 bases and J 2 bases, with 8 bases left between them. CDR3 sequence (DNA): TGCGCCAGCAGCCAAGATCTGCACACCTACGAGCAGTACTTC. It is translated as CASSQDLHTYEQYF.